This TCR beta chain was sequenced for a study of CD8+ T cells in alopecia areata. Overall study context: The percentage of affected scalp area served as the score of severity for treated patients. The study, taken as a whole, reports: Whether baseline CD8+ expansion is linked to response remains uncertain, given a single nonresponder. Many expanded lesional clones persisted in scalp and blood during tofacitinib treatment.

Germline lookup yields CDR1 SEHNR and CDR2 FQNEAQ (reference sequence). The CDR3 runs to 15 residues. The ends were cut back, 5 bases at V and 5 bases at J, with 19 bases in the middle. Note on this clone: Its antigen is not identified.

This sample's treatment: oral pan-JAK inhibitor, 5-10 mg twice daily. cDNA serving as the sequencing template came from extracted, reverse transcribed RNA. The protocol was immunoSEQ multiplex PCR, while the TCRdb copy is restricted to in-frame clones and leaves out a portion. The sample comprises about 140,000 clones, around 87% of which are singletons, and less than 15% rests with the top ten. The V gene is TRBV7-9, the J gene TRBJ2-7, with D tentatively TRBD1 (6 bases). The input for sequencing was CD8+ T cells sorted from blood, taken at week 4, from a patient treated with tofacitinib. This TCR came from a human donor with alopecia areata. Here the CDR3 DNA reads TGTGCCAGCAGCCTTACAGACAGGTTAAGCAACGAGCAGTACTTC. It encodes CASSLTDRLSNEQYF.